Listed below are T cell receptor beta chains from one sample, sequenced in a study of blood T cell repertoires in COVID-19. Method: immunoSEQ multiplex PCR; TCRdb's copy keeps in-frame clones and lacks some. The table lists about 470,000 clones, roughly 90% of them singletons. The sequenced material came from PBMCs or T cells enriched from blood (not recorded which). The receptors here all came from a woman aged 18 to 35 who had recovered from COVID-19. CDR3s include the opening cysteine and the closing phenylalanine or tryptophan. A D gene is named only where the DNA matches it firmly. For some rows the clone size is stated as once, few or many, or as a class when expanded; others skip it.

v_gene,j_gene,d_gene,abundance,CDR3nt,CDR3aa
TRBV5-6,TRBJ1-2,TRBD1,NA,TGTGCCAGCAGCTCGGTCCAGGGGGATGGCTACACCTTC,CASSSVQGDGYTF
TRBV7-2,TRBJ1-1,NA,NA,TGTGCCAGCAGCTTCGGAGCGGGCACTGAAGCTTTCTTT,CASSFGAGTEAFF
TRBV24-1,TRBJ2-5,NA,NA,TGTGCCACCACTCCCCCATCAGGGTTCCAAGAGACCCAGTACTTC,CATTPPSGFQETQYF
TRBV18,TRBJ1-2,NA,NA,TGTGCCAGCTCACCATCGATTGACGGGAACTATGGCTACACCTTC,CASSPSIDGNYGYTF
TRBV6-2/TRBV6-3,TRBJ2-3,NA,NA,TGTGCCAGCAGTCGAACTACAGATACGCAGTATTTT,CASSRTTDTQYF
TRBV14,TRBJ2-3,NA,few,TGTGCCAGCAGCCCGGGGACTTGGAGTGGGACGCAGTATTTT,CASSPGTWSGTQYF
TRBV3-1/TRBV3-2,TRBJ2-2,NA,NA,TGTGCCAGCAGCACCCGGGACTTTTACACCGGGGAGCTGTTTTTT,CASSTRDFYTGELFF
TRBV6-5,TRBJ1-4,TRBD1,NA,TGTGCCAGCAGGAAAGGGACAGATAATGAAAAACTGTTTTTT,CASRKGTDNEKLFF
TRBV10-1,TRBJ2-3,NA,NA,TGCGCCAGCAGTTATACAAGCACAGATACGCAGTATTTT,CASSYTSTDTQYF
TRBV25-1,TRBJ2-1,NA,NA,TGTGCCAGCAGTGAATCAGGCGGGTCGGAGGGCAATGAGCAGTTCTTC,CASSESGGSEGNEQFF
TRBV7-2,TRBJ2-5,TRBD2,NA,TGTGCCAGCAGTTGGAGGGCTAGCGGGGGGGAGACCCAGTACTTC,CASSWRASGGETQYF
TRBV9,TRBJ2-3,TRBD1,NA,TGTGCCAGCAGCGCCCAATTCGGACAGGGAAGCACAGATACGCAGTATTTT,CASSAQFGQGSTDTQYF
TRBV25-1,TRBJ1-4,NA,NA,TGTGCCAGCACTGCGGGAGGGAGGAATGAAAAACTGTTTTTT,CASTAGGRNEKLFF
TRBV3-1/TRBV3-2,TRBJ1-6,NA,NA,TGTGCCAGCAGCCAAGAAGCCTCACCCCTCCACTTT,CASSQEASPLHF
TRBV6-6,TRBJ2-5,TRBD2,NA,TGTGCCAGCAGCCCCCTGGGTAGCGGGGTGGGGGCCCAGTACTTC,CASSPLGSGVGAQYF
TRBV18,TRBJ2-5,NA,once,TGTGCCAGCTCACCGGGGGCCGGGGAGACCCAGTACTTC,CASSPGAGETQYF
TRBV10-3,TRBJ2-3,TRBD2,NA,TGTGCCATCAGCCGAGTTAGCGGGGGTGATGATACGCAGTATTTT,CAISRVSGGDDTQYF
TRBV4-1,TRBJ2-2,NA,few,TGCGCCAGCAGCCAAGAAGGCGGCAGGGACACCGGGGAGCTGTTTTTT,CASSQEGGRDTGELFF
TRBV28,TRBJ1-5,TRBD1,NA,TGTGCCAGCAGTTTGCTACAGGGGAATCAGCCCCAGCATTTT,CASSLLQGNQPQHF
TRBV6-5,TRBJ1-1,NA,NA,TGTGCCAGCAGTCCCAGAGGGAGGGTCGAAGCTTTCTTT,CASSPRGRVEAFF
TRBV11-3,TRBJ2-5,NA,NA,TGTGCCAGCAGCTTAGGGGAGGGGGACGTGGCCCAGTACTTC,CASSLGEGDVAQYF
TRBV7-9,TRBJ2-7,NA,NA,TGTGCCAGCAGCACCCGGACAGACCGAGACTCCTACGAGCAGTACTTC,CASSTRTDRDSYEQYF
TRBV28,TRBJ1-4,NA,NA,TGTGCCAGCAGTGGGGTACCGGGACATTCAACTAATGAAAAACTGTTTTTT,CASSGVPGHSTNEKLFF
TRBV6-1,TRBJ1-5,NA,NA,TGTGCCAGCAGTGAAACAGGGTATAGCAATCAGCCCCAGCATTTT,CASSETGYSNQPQHF
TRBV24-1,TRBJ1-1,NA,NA,TGTGCCACCAGTGATTTTGGGCAGGCGGGAATGAACACTGAAGCTTTCTTT,CATSDFGQAGMNTEAFF
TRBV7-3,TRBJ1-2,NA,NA,TGTGCCAGCAGCTTAGGCGGTCTCTATGGCTACACCTTC,CASSLGGLYGYTF
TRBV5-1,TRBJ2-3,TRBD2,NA,TGCGCCAGCAGCTTGTGGCCCCTAGCGGGGGCCCTTACTAGCACAGATACGCAGTATTTT,CASSLWPLAGALTSTDTQYF
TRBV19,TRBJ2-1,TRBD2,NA,TGTGCCAGTAGTCTCCGGACTAGCTCTCAAGGAAATGAGCAGTTCTTC,CASSLRTSSQGNEQFF
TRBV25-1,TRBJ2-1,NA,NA,TGTGCCAGCAGTGAACCCGGGGTTTACAATGAGCAGTTCTTC,CASSEPGVYNEQFF
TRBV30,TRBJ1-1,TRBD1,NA,TGTGCCTGGAGGGGGAGAGCGACAGGGGCGGCTTTCTTT,CAWRGRATGAAFF
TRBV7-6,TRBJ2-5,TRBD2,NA,TGTGCCAGCAGCTTAGTTGCGGGGGGGCCTGTAGAGACCCAGTACTTC,CASSLVAGGPVETQYF
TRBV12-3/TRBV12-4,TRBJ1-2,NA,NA,TGTGCCAGCGTACGGGAAATTAACTATGGCTACACCTTC,CASVREINYGYTF
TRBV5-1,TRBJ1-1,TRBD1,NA,TGCGCCAGCAGCTCGGGACAGGGAGAGCGGAACACTGAAGCTTTCTTT,CASSSGQGERNTEAFF
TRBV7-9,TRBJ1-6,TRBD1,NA,TGTGCCAGCACTCAATCGGGACAGGGGTTTTCACCCCTCCACTTT,CASTQSGQGFSPLHF
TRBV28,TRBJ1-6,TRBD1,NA,TGTGCCAGCCGCGAACGACAGGGGGCATGGTCGGATTCACCCCTCCACTTT,CASRERQGAWSDSPLHF
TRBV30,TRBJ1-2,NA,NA,TGTGCCTGGACCAACCTCAGGGGCAGCTATGGCTACACCTTC,CAWTNLRGSYGYTF
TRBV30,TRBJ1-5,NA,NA,TGTGCCTGGAGTCCGGGGGTCGGGGCCCAGCCCCAGCATTTT,CAWSPGVGAQPQHF
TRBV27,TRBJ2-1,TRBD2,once,TGTGCCAGCATTGGGGGAGGGGTTGATAATGAGCAGTTCTTC,CASIGGGVDNEQFF
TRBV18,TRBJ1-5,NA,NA,TGTGCCAGCTCACCGTCACAGGGTAGTCGAGATCAGCCCCAGCATTTT,CASSPSQGSRDQPQHF
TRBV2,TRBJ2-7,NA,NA,TGTGCCAGTAGCCTTCAACTAGTCTCAGTCTACGAGCAGTACTTC,CASSLQLVSVYEQYF
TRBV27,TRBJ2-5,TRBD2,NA,TGTGCCAGCAGCTTTAGCGGGGAGGGGACCCAGTACTTC,CASSFSGEGTQYF
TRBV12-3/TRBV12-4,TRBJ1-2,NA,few,TGTGCCAGCAGTTTTGGGGGGGCGACTGGCTACACCTTC,CASSFGGATGYTF
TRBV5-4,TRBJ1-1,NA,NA,TGTGCCAGCAGCTTGGGGACTGGGAACACTGAAGCTTTCTTT,CASSLGTGNTEAFF
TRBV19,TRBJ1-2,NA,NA,TGTGCCAGTAGTATGCCGGTCCGGGGGAGGAACTCTGGCTACACCTTC,CASSMPVRGRNSGYTF
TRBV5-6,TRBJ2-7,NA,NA,TGTGCCAGCAGCTTGTCTCAGGGTCCTTACTCCTACGAGCAGTACTTC,CASSLSQGPYSYEQYF
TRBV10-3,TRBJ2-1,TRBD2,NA,TGTGCCATCAGTGAGTCTTGGTCGAAGCGGGGCCCCTACAATGAGCAGTTCTTC,CAISESWSKRGPYNEQFF
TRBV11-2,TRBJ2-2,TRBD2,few,TGTGCCAGCAGCTTGCGGACTAGCGGGGCGAACACCGGGGAGCTGTTTTTT,CASSLRTSGANTGELFF
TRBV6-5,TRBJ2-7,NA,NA,TGTGCCAGCAGTTACGGGCCTTTTTACGAGCAGTACTTC,CASSYGPFYEQYF
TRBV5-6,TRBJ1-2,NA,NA,TGTGCCAGCAGCTTGGTTGTGGGAGGTCCTGGCTACACCTTC,CASSLVVGGPGYTF
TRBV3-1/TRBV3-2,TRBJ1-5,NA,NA,TGTACCAGCAGCCAAGATCCGGGGGACGATTATAGCAATCAGCCCCAGCATTTT,CTSSQDPGDDYSNQPQHF
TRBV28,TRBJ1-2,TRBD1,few,TGTGCCAGCAGTTCCACTCGACAGGGTGACTATGGCTACACCTTC,CASSSTRQGDYGYTF
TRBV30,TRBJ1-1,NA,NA,TGTGCCTGGAGTCCCTCCAGGGACACTGAAGCTTTCTTT,CAWSPSRDTEAFF
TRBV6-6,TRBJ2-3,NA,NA,TGTGCCAGCAGTTACCCAACCCCGACAGGTTCCAGTAGGCAGTATTTT,CASSYPTPTGSSRQYF
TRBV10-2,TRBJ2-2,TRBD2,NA,TGCGCCAGCAACCCCCCGGGGGGGCGGGGAACCGGGGAGCTGTTTTTT,CASNPPGGRGTGELFF
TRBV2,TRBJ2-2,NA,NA,TGTGCCAGCACCATACAGGGCTTTACTAACACCGGGGAGCTGTTTTTT,CASTIQGFTNTGELFF
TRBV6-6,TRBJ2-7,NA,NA,TGTGCCAGCAGTTACTCGGGCCGGGAGCAGTACTTC,CASSYSGREQYF
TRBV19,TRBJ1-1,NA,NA,TGTGCCAGTAAGTTCAGGGAGGGCGAGAACACTGAAGCTTTCTTT,CASKFREGENTEAFF
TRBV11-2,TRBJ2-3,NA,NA,TGTGCCAGCAGCCCCCAGGTCAATTGGGATACGCAGTATTTT,CASSPQVNWDTQYF
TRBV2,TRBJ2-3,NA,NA,TGTGCCAGCGAAGGCAGCCGGGAGACAGATACGCAGTATTTT,CASEGSRETDTQYF